This T cell receptor beta chain was found in a study of graft-versus-host responses after intestinal transplantation. Study-level background: All recipients got anti-thymocyte globulin induction, then tacrolimus and steroids for about three years.

The data were produced by immunoSEQ multiplex PCR, yet TCRdb's version contains in-frame clones alone and is incomplete. This table holds around 90,000 clones, roughly 92% found once. A note on this clone: Its antigen is still unknown.

Whole-study results and caveats: Recipient marrow held GvH clones, some first seen in ileum or blood. High graft-versus-host to host-versus-graft clonal ratios were found in allografts of patients who had graft-donor T cell macrochimerism. An association linked early post-transplant HvG declines with peak circulating GvH clone levels.

Material: unstimulated CD4+ T cells sorted from spleen or lymph node cells, obtained before intestinal transplant. The TCR comes from a human donor who received an intestinal transplant.

CDR3 sequence: CASSPGTGEFGYGYTF. Written as DNA, the CDR3 is TGTGCCAGCAGTCCCGGGACAGGGGAGTTCGGCTATGGCTACACCTTC. The rearrangement links TRBV27 to TRBJ1-2, with TRBD1 matching 10 bases. Germline V CDR1 and CDR2: MNHEY, SMNVEV (reference sequence). The CDR3 covers 16 residues. V trimming: 5 bases; J trimming: 4 bases; junction bases outside the gene matches: 10.